This is a list of T cell receptor beta chains from one sample in a study of CD8+CD57+ T cells in acquired aplastic anemia. TCRdb itself ran the reads through MiXCR, one entry per CDR3 protein. The sample lists fewer than 200,000 distinct CDR3 sequences, roughly two thirds occurring once. Sequenced material: sorted CD4+, CD8+, or CD8+CD57+ T cells (not recorded which) from PBMCs. These receptors were obtained from a human donor with aplastic anemia. The CDR3 runs from the conserved cysteine through the conserved F or W. The D gene is left open where the match is weak. The size of a clone is reported for some rows only, either as once, few or many, or as a class for expanded clones.

cdr3_nt: TGTGCCATCAGTGAGTCGGACACCGCTAAGCTTCAAGCTTTCTTT; cdr3_aa: CAISESDTAKLQAFF; j_call: TRBJ1-1; clone_size: -; d_call: -; cdr3_length: 15; v_call: TRBV10-3
cdr3_nt: TGTGCCAGCAGCTTAGTCGGGATACCCACCGGGGAGCTGTTTTTT; cdr3_aa: CASSLVGIPTGELFF; j_call: TRBJ2-2; clone_size: -; d_call: -; cdr3_length: 15; v_call: TRBV7-6
cdr3_nt: TGTGCCAGCAGCCGTATATTAGGACAAGAGACCCAGTACTTC; cdr3_aa: CASSRILGQETQYF; j_call: TRBJ2-5; clone_size: once; d_call: -; cdr3_length: 14; v_call: TRBV7-2
cdr3_nt: TGTGCCAGCAGTCCTGGAGCAACTAGCGCCTACGAGCAGTACTTC; cdr3_aa: CASSPGATSAYEQYF; j_call: TRBJ2-7; clone_size: once; d_call: TRBD2; cdr3_length: 15; v_call: TRBV27
cdr3_nt: TGTGCCAGCAGCCAAGGGACAGGGTCGGGCTACGAGCAGTACTTC; cdr3_aa: CASSQGTGSGYEQYF; j_call: TRBJ2-7; clone_size: -; d_call: TRBD1; cdr3_length: 15; v_call: TRBV5-5
cdr3_nt: TGTGCCAGCAGCTTAGGGACAGTAAACTACGAGCAGTACTTC; cdr3_aa: CASSLGTVNYEQYF; j_call: TRBJ2-7; clone_size: -; d_call: -; cdr3_length: 14; v_call: TRBV7-8
cdr3_nt: TGCAGTGCTAGGGTCGACGGTGCTACGCAGTATTTT; cdr3_aa: CSARVDGATQYF; j_call: TRBJ2-3; clone_size: -; d_call: -; cdr3_length: 12; v_call: TRBV20-1
cdr3_nt: TGTGCCATCAGTGAGTACAGGGGAGGGAACGAGCAGTACTTC; cdr3_aa: CAISEYRGGNEQYF; j_call: TRBJ2-7; clone_size: -; d_call: -; cdr3_length: 14; v_call: TRBV10-3
cdr3_nt: TGTGCCAGCAGCAAGGCACAGGGGGCCTCCGGGGAGCTGTTTTTT; cdr3_aa: CASSKAQGASGELFF; j_call: TRBJ2-2; clone_size: once; d_call: TRBD1; cdr3_length: 15; v_call: TRBV7-3
cdr3_nt: TGTGCCAGCAGCGCAGGACTAGCGGGGGGGCAGGTGGAGACCCAGTACTTC; cdr3_aa: CASSAGLAGGQVETQYF; j_call: TRBJ2-5; clone_size: once; d_call: TRBD2; cdr3_length: 17; v_call: TRBV5-4
cdr3_nt: TGTGCCAGCAGCGAAGGACTAGCGGGGGGGCGGGGATCAGATACGCAGTATTTT; cdr3_aa: CASSEGLAGGRGSDTQYF; j_call: TRBJ2-3; clone_size: -; d_call: TRBD2; cdr3_length: 18; v_call: TRBV9
cdr3_nt: TGTGCCACCAGTGACGTACAGGATACGCAGTATTTT; cdr3_aa: CATSDVQDTQYF; j_call: TRBJ2-3; clone_size: -; d_call: -; cdr3_length: 12; v_call: TRBV24-1
cdr3_nt: TGTGCCAGCAGCTCCACTAACACCGGGGAGCTGTTTTTT; cdr3_aa: CASSSTNTGELFF; j_call: TRBJ2-2; clone_size: -; d_call: -; cdr3_length: 13; v_call: TRBV7-6
cdr3_nt: TGTGCCAGCAGCTTACGGGGGGCCCAAGAGACCCAGTACTTC; cdr3_aa: CASSLRGAQETQYF; j_call: TRBJ2-5; clone_size: -; d_call: -; cdr3_length: 14; v_call: TRBV7-3
cdr3_nt: TGTGCCAGCAGTTACTCTTCCAGCGGGAGTGCTTCCCACGAGCAGTACTTC; cdr3_aa: CASSYSSSGSASHEQYF; j_call: TRBJ2-7; clone_size: -; d_call: TRBD2; cdr3_length: 17; v_call: TRBV6-5
cdr3_nt: TGTGCCACCAGTGATCCGGGACAGGGACACACAGATACGCAGTATTTT; cdr3_aa: CATSDPGQGHTDTQYF; j_call: TRBJ2-3; clone_size: -; d_call: TRBD1; cdr3_length: 16; v_call: TRBV24-1
cdr3_nt: TGTGCCAGCAGTGCGTCTGGGGTAGGTGGAGAGACCCAGCACTTC; cdr3_aa: CASSASGVGGETQHF; j_call: TRBJ2-5; clone_size: once; d_call: -; cdr3_length: 15; v_call: TRBV2
cdr3_nt: TGTGCCAGCAGTTCATACCGGGACAGATATGGCTACACCTTC; cdr3_aa: CASSSYRDRYGYTF; j_call: TRBJ1-2; clone_size: -; d_call: TRBD1; cdr3_length: 14; v_call: TRBV7-3
cdr3_nt: TGTGCCAGTAGTATCAGTGTGTATAATTCACCCCTCCACTTT; cdr3_aa: CASSISVYNSPLHF; j_call: TRBJ1-6; clone_size: -; d_call: -; cdr3_length: 14; v_call: TRBV19
cdr3_nt: TGTGCCAGCTGGACAGGGAGTAACCAGCCCCAGCATTTT; cdr3_aa: CASWTGSNQPQHF; j_call: TRBJ1-5; clone_size: -; d_call: TRBD1; cdr3_length: 13; v_call: TRBV2
cdr3_nt: TGTGCCAGCAGCGAACTAACGGACAGCTCCTACGAGCAGTACTTC; cdr3_aa: CASSELTDSSYEQYF; j_call: TRBJ2-7; clone_size: -; d_call: -; cdr3_length: 15; v_call: TRBV6-1
cdr3_nt: TGTGCCAGCAGTGAACGGGACAGCCGGAACACTGAAGCTTTCTTT; cdr3_aa: CASSERDSRNTEAFF; j_call: TRBJ1-1; clone_size: -; d_call: TRBD1; cdr3_length: 15; v_call: TRBV7-7
cdr3_nt: TGTGCCAGCAGCGCCGGAGGAGGGGGCAATGAGCAGTTCTTC; cdr3_aa: CASSAGGGGNEQFF; j_call: TRBJ2-1; clone_size: -; d_call: -; cdr3_length: 14; v_call: TRBV5-4
cdr3_nt: TGCAGCGTTGGTAAGGTCTCCTACGAGCAGTACTTC; cdr3_aa: CSVGKVSYEQYF; j_call: TRBJ2-7; clone_size: -; d_call: -; cdr3_length: 12; v_call: TRBV29-1
cdr3_nt: TGTGCCAGCAGTCGGACAGGGCGGTATGGCTACACCTTC; cdr3_aa: CASSRTGRYGYTF; j_call: TRBJ1-2; clone_size: -; d_call: TRBD1; cdr3_length: 13; v_call: TRBV6-5
cdr3_nt: TGTGCCAGCAGCTTGGCTGGGGCGATCTCCTACGAGCAGTACTTC; cdr3_aa: CASSLAGAISYEQYF; j_call: TRBJ2-7; clone_size: -; d_call: -; cdr3_length: 15; v_call: TRBV5-6
cdr3_nt: TGTGCCAGCAGTTCCCCTCAGGTGAGGCTCGGGGTCTACGAGCAGTACTTC; cdr3_aa: CASSSPQVRLGVYEQYF; j_call: TRBJ2-7; clone_size: -; d_call: -; cdr3_length: 17; v_call: TRBV12-3/TRBV12-4
cdr3_nt: TGTGCCAGCAGCTTAAATGCGGGACAGGGGGGTTCACCCCTCCACTTT; cdr3_aa: CASSLNAGQGGSPLHF; j_call: TRBJ1-6; clone_size: -; d_call: TRBD1; cdr3_length: 16; v_call: TRBV7-9
cdr3_nt: TGTGCCAGCAGCCAAGTTGGACCGGACACTGAAGCTTTCTTT; cdr3_aa: CASSQVGPDTEAFF; j_call: TRBJ1-1; clone_size: few; d_call: -; cdr3_length: 14; v_call: TRBV4-2
cdr3_nt: TGTGCCAGCAGCCCCGGGCGACTGACCGGGGAGCTGTTTTTT; cdr3_aa: CASSPGRLTGELFF; j_call: TRBJ2-2; clone_size: -; d_call: -; cdr3_length: 14; v_call: TRBV7-9
cdr3_nt: TGCAGCGTTGATCCGGAGCTTTACAATGAGCAGTTCTTC; cdr3_aa: CSVDPELYNEQFF; j_call: TRBJ2-1; clone_size: -; d_call: -; cdr3_length: 13; v_call: TRBV29-1
cdr3_nt: TGTGCCAGCAGCCGGCACGGGACAGCTCATTTT; cdr3_aa: CASSRHGTAHF; j_call: TRBJ2-3; clone_size: -; d_call: TRBD1; cdr3_length: 11; v_call: TRBV5-6
cdr3_nt: TGTGCCAGCAGTGCGGGGACAGGGGGGGATGAGCAGTTCTTC; cdr3_aa: CASSAGTGGDEQFF; j_call: TRBJ2-1; clone_size: -; d_call: TRBD1; cdr3_length: 14; v_call: TRBV2
cdr3_nt: TGTGCCAGCAGCTGGGAAGGCGCGGGAGTAGGCAATACGCAGTATTTT; cdr3_aa: CASSWEGAGVGNTQYF; j_call: TRBJ2-3; clone_size: many; d_call: TRBD2; cdr3_length: 16; v_call: TRBV7-2
cdr3_nt: TGCAGTGCTAGAGCCCGACCCCCAAACATGGACAGGGCAACAGATACGCAGTATTTT; cdr3_aa: CSARARPPNMDRATDTQYF; j_call: TRBJ2-3; clone_size: -; d_call: TRBD1; cdr3_length: 19; v_call: TRBV20-1
cdr3_nt: TGTGCCAGCAGCGACCCCGGGGCACCCCTCCACTTT; cdr3_aa: CASSDPGAPLHF; j_call: TRBJ1-6; clone_size: -; d_call: -; cdr3_length: 12; v_call: TRBV3-1
cdr3_nt: TGCAGTGCCGGCGGGGACGGCACAGATACGCAGTATTTT; cdr3_aa: CSAGGDGTDTQYF; j_call: TRBJ2-3; clone_size: -; d_call: -; cdr3_length: 13; v_call: TRBV20-1
cdr3_nt: TGTGCCAGCAGTGAATTCCAGCGGGAGGGCCAAGAGCAGTACTTC; cdr3_aa: CASSEFQREGQEQYF; j_call: TRBJ2-7; clone_size: -; d_call: TRBD2; cdr3_length: 15; v_call: TRBV2
cdr3_nt: TGTGCCAGCAGCCTAACAGGGATCTTAGAGCAGTACTTC; cdr3_aa: CASSLTGILEQYF; j_call: TRBJ2-7; clone_size: -; d_call: -; cdr3_length: 13; v_call: TRBV11-2
cdr3_nt: TGTGCCAGTATGAAGTTCGGAGGAAACAGCAATCAGCCCCAGCATTTT; cdr3_aa: CASMKFGGNSNQPQHF; j_call: TRBJ1-5; clone_size: -; d_call: -; cdr3_length: 16; v_call: TRBV19
cdr3_nt: TGTGCCATACTAGTTACCTACGAGCAGTACTTC; cdr3_aa: CAILVTYEQYF; j_call: TRBJ2-7; clone_size: -; d_call: -; cdr3_length: 11; v_call: TRBV19
cdr3_nt: TGTGCCAGTGCATACCGGACAGGGGGGAATTCACCCCTCCACTTT; cdr3_aa: CASAYRTGGNSPLHF; j_call: TRBJ1-6; clone_size: -; d_call: TRBD1; cdr3_length: 15; v_call: TRBV19
cdr3_nt: TGCAGCGTTGGTGGGGGGGACAGGCCGGGAGGCATTCAGTACTTC; cdr3_aa: CSVGGGDRPGGIQYF; j_call: TRBJ2-4; clone_size: -; d_call: -; cdr3_length: 15; v_call: TRBV29-1
cdr3_nt: TGTGCCAGCAGCGACGGGACTAGAGCCACAGATACGCAGTATTTT; cdr3_aa: CASSDGTRATDTQYF; j_call: TRBJ2-3; clone_size: once; d_call: TRBD2; cdr3_length: 15; v_call: TRBV7-7
cdr3_nt: TGCGCCAGCAGTGGCGGGACAGGGGTATCCTACGAGCAGTACTTC; cdr3_aa: CASSGGTGVSYEQYF; j_call: TRBJ2-7; clone_size: -; d_call: TRBD1; cdr3_length: 15; v_call: TRBV10-1
cdr3_nt: TGTGCCAGCAGCTTACAGGCAGGGTCGACCACAGATACGCAGTATTTT; cdr3_aa: CASSLQAGSTTDTQYF; j_call: TRBJ2-3; clone_size: -; d_call: -; cdr3_length: 16; v_call: TRBV7-8
cdr3_nt: TGTGCCAGCAGCGTAGGGGGCGGGAGCATTTACGAGCAGTACTTC; cdr3_aa: CASSVGGGSIYEQYF; j_call: TRBJ2-7; clone_size: -; d_call: TRBD2; cdr3_length: 15; v_call: TRBV9
cdr3_nt: TGCAGTGCCCCGATAGCGGGGGGACGGGGAGAGACCCAGTACTTC; cdr3_aa: CSAPIAGGRGETQYF; j_call: TRBJ2-5; clone_size: -; d_call: TRBD2; cdr3_length: 15; v_call: TRBV20-1
cdr3_nt: TGCGCCAGCAGTGAACTCCTCGCGGGAGGGCCCACAGCCTACAATGAGCAGTTCTTC; cdr3_aa: CASSELLAGGPTAYNEQFF; j_call: TRBJ2-1; clone_size: many; d_call: TRBD2; cdr3_length: 19; v_call: TRBV10-2
cdr3_nt: TGTGCCAGCAGTGAGGGGACAGGGGGCGTCGAGACCCAGTACTTC; cdr3_aa: CASSEGTGGVETQYF; j_call: TRBJ2-5; clone_size: many; d_call: TRBD1; cdr3_length: 15; v_call: TRBV6-1
cdr3_nt: TGTGCCAGCAGCCAAGCGTTCGGGGGATCCTACGAGCAGTACTTC; cdr3_aa: CASSQAFGGSYEQYF; j_call: TRBJ2-7; clone_size: -; d_call: -; cdr3_length: 15; v_call: TRBV7-9
cdr3_nt: TGTGCCAGCAGCCGGTTGGGGGAAAGCACTGGGGCCAACGTCCTGACTTTC; cdr3_aa: CASSRLGESTGANVLTF; j_call: TRBJ2-6; clone_size: -; d_call: -; cdr3_length: 17; v_call: TRBV4-1
cdr3_nt: TGTGCTAGTGGTTCCACCGAAGAGACCCAGTACTTC; cdr3_aa: CASGSTEETQYF; j_call: TRBJ2-5; clone_size: -; d_call: -; cdr3_length: 12; v_call: TRBV12-5
cdr3_nt: TGCGCCAGCAGCCAAGATGCAACAGGGTTAGATGGCTACACCTTC; cdr3_aa: CASSQDATGLDGYTF; j_call: TRBJ1-2; clone_size: -; d_call: -; cdr3_length: 15; v_call: TRBV7-2
cdr3_nt: TGTGCCAGTAGTAGGTCGAGCGGAAGACAAGAGACCCAGTACTTC; cdr3_aa: CASSRSSGRQETQYF; j_call: TRBJ2-5; clone_size: once; d_call: -; cdr3_length: 15; v_call: TRBV19
cdr3_nt: TGTGCCACCGCAGGGGCAGGGGCAGATACGCAGTATTTT; cdr3_aa: CATAGAGADTQYF; j_call: TRBJ2-3; clone_size: -; d_call: -; cdr3_length: 13; v_call: TRBV24-1
cdr3_nt: TGCAGTGCTACTCACGGACAGGGTTACAATGAGCAGTTCTTC; cdr3_aa: CSATHGQGYNEQFF; j_call: TRBJ2-1; clone_size: -; d_call: TRBD1; cdr3_length: 14; v_call: TRBV20-1
cdr3_nt: TGTGCCAGCAGTCCGACAGGGGAAGCCGGGGAGCTGTTTTTT; cdr3_aa: CASSPTGEAGELFF; j_call: TRBJ2-2; clone_size: -; d_call: TRBD1; cdr3_length: 14; v_call: TRBV6-4
cdr3_nt: TGTGCCAGCAGCCCCCGATGGGGACAGGGTCGCAGTGAGCAGTTCTTC; cdr3_aa: CASSPRWGQGRSEQFF; j_call: TRBJ2-1; clone_size: -; d_call: TRBD1; cdr3_length: 16; v_call: TRBV7-9
cdr3_nt: TGTGCCAGTAGTATAGTAGGGGGACAGGAAAATTCACCCCTCCACTTT; cdr3_aa: CASSIVGGQENSPLHF; j_call: TRBJ1-6; clone_size: -; d_call: TRBD1; cdr3_length: 16; v_call: TRBV19